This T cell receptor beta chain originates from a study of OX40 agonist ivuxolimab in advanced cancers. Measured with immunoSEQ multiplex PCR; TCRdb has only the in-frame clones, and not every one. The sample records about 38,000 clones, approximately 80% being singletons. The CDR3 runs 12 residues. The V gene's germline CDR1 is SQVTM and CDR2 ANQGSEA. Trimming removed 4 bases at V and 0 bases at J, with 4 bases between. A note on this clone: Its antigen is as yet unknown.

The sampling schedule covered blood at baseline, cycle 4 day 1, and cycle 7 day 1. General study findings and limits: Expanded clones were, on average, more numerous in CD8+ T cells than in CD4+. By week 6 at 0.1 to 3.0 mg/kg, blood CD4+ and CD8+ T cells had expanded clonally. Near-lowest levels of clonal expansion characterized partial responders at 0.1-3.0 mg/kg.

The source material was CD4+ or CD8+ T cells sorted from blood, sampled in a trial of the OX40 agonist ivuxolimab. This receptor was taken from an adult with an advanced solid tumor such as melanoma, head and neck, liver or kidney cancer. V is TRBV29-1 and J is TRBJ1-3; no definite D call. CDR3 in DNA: TGCAGCGTTGGGATCTCTGGAAACACCATATATTTT. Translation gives CSVGISGNTIYF. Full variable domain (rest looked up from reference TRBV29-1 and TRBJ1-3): SAVISQKPSRDICQRGTSLTIQCQVDSQVTMMFWYRQQPGQSLTLIATANQGSEATYESGFVIDKFPISRPNLTFSTLTVSNMSPEDSSIYLCSVGISGNTIYFGEGSWLTVV.